The rows below give T cell receptor beta chains drawn from one sample of a study of blood T cell repertoires in COVID-19. Sequencing used immunoSEQ multiplex PCR; TCRdb keeps in-frame clones, though not all of them. The profile shows about 46,000 clones, 90% of them singletons. The sequenced sample consisted of peripheral blood. The receptors stem from a man between 65 and 79 years old with active COVID-19. The CDR3 runs from the conserved cysteine through the conserved F or W. Each record gives: V gene, D gene, CDR3 length, J gene, clone size, CDR3 protein, CDR3 DNA. A D gene is named only where the DNA matches it firmly. Size values are once, few and many counts, or a class for expanded clones, and some rows have none.

v_call: TRBV4-3
d_call: TRBD1
cdr3_length: 16
j_call: TRBJ2-2
clone_size: NA
cdr3_aa: CASSQETGQGTGELFF
cdr3_nt: TGCGCCAGCAGCCAAGAAACGGGACAGGGCACCGGGGAGCTGTTTTTT

v_call: TRBV18
d_call: NA
cdr3_length: 13
j_call: TRBJ1-2
clone_size: NA
cdr3_aa: CASSPDSSYGYTF
cdr3_nt: TGTGCCAGCTCACCCGACAGCAGCTATGGCTACACCTTC

v_call: TRBV7-2
d_call: NA
cdr3_length: 13
j_call: TRBJ2-5
clone_size: NA
cdr3_aa: CASSWTRGETQYF
cdr3_nt: TGTGCCAGCAGCTGGACTAGGGGGGAGACCCAGTACTTC

v_call: TRBV19
d_call: NA
cdr3_length: 15
j_call: TRBJ2-7
clone_size: NA
cdr3_aa: CASSPLVGSGNEQYF
cdr3_nt: TGTGCCAGTAGTCCCTTGGTCGGGAGCGGCAACGAGCAGTACTTC

v_call: TRBV2
d_call: NA
cdr3_length: 12
j_call: TRBJ2-1
clone_size: NA
cdr3_aa: CAGRTGGDEQFF
cdr3_nt: TGTGCCGGCAGGACTGGAGGGGATGAGCAGTTCTTC

v_call: TRBV28
d_call: NA
cdr3_length: 12
j_call: TRBJ2-7
clone_size: once
cdr3_aa: CASSLGVDEQYF
cdr3_nt: TGTGCCAGCAGTTTGGGCGTGGACGAGCAGTACTTC

v_call: TRBV5-1
d_call: TRBD2
cdr3_length: 13
j_call: TRBJ2-7
clone_size: NA
cdr3_aa: CASSFLAGDQRDF
cdr3_nt: TGCGCCAGCAGCTTCCTAGCGGGGGACCAGCGGGACTTC

v_call: TRBV19
d_call: NA
cdr3_length: 14
j_call: TRBJ1-2
clone_size: NA
cdr3_aa: CASTGGRASYGYTF
cdr3_nt: TGTGCCAGTACGGGGGGGCGGGCCTCCTATGGCTACACCTTC

v_call: TRBV19
d_call: TRBD1
cdr3_length: 15
j_call: TRBJ2-5
clone_size: NA
cdr3_aa: CASSIGAGGLQTQYF
cdr3_nt: TGTGCCAGTAGTATAGGGGCAGGGGGTCTGCAGACCCAGTACTTC

v_call: TRBV18
d_call: NA
cdr3_length: 12
j_call: TRBJ2-7
clone_size: NA
cdr3_aa: CASSPENYEQYF
cdr3_nt: TGTGCCAGCTCACCAGAGAACTACGAGCAGTACTTC

v_call: TRBV7-2
d_call: TRBD1
cdr3_length: 15
j_call: TRBJ1-1
clone_size: few
cdr3_aa: CASSLDGTGITEAFF
cdr3_nt: TGTGCCAGCAGCTTAGACGGGACAGGGATTACTGAAGCTTTCTTT

v_call: TRBV18
d_call: TRBD1
cdr3_length: 14
j_call: TRBJ1-1
clone_size: NA
cdr3_aa: CASSPGQGNTEAFF
cdr3_nt: TGTGCCAGCTCACCGGGACAGGGGAACACTGAAGCTTTCTTT

v_call: TRBV5-4
d_call: NA
cdr3_length: 14
j_call: TRBJ1-1
clone_size: NA
cdr3_aa: CASSLAIGGSEAFF
cdr3_nt: TGTGCCAGCAGCTTGGCGATCGGAGGGAGTGAAGCTTTCTTT

v_call: TRBV5-1
d_call: TRBD2
cdr3_length: 15
j_call: TRBJ2-5
clone_size: once
cdr3_aa: CASSSSWRGMETQYF
cdr3_nt: TGCGCCAGCAGCTCCAGCTGGCGGGGGATGGAGACCCAGTACTTC

v_call: TRBV6-1
d_call: TRBD1
cdr3_length: 15
j_call: TRBJ1-6
clone_size: NA
cdr3_aa: CASSERDRANSPLHF
cdr3_nt: TGTGCCAGCAGTGAACGGGACAGGGCTAATTCACCCCTCCACTTT

v_call: TRBV27
d_call: NA
cdr3_length: 18
j_call: TRBJ1-6
clone_size: NA
cdr3_aa: CASSLRQGFSSYNSPLHF
cdr3_nt: TGTGCCAGCAGTTTGCGGCAGGGCTTCAGCTCCTATAATTCACCCCTCCACTTT

v_call: TRBV2
d_call: TRBD1
cdr3_length: 14
j_call: TRBJ1-1
clone_size: NA
cdr3_aa: CASRAAEGAAEAFF
cdr3_nt: TGTGCCAGCAGGGCCGCGGAGGGGGCGGCTGAAGCTTTCTTT

v_call: TRBV7-2
d_call: TRBD2
cdr3_length: 15
j_call: TRBJ2-3
clone_size: NA
cdr3_aa: CASSPTGTRPDTQYF
cdr3_nt: TGTGCCAGCAGCCCGACCGGGACTAGGCCAGATACGCAGTATTTT

v_call: TRBV6-5
d_call: TRBD2
cdr3_length: 14
j_call: TRBJ2-7
clone_size: NA
cdr3_aa: CASSYGSLADEQYF
cdr3_nt: TGTGCCAGCAGTTACGGGTCGCTAGCGGACGAGCAGTACTTC

v_call: TRBV5-5
d_call: TRBD1
cdr3_length: 14
j_call: TRBJ1-3
clone_size: few
cdr3_aa: CASRITGGGNTIYF
cdr3_nt: TGTGCCAGCAGGATTACAGGGGGCGGAAACACCATATATTTT

v_call: TRBV10-3
d_call: NA
cdr3_length: 12
j_call: TRBJ1-2
clone_size: NA
cdr3_aa: CAISRSNYGYTF
cdr3_nt: TGTGCCATCAGTAGGAGTAACTATGGCTACACCTTC

v_call: TRBV7-8
d_call: TRBD2
cdr3_length: 15
j_call: TRBJ2-7
clone_size: NA
cdr3_aa: CASRQSPGRAYEQYF
cdr3_nt: TGTGCCAGCAGACAATCCCCCGGGAGGGCCTACGAGCAGTACTTC

v_call: TRBV6-5
d_call: TRBD2
cdr3_length: 14
j_call: TRBJ2-7
clone_size: once
cdr3_aa: CASTDIAGPYEQYF
cdr3_nt: TGTGCCAGCACCGATATAGCGGGCCCCTACGAGCAGTACTTC

v_call: TRBV5-1
d_call: TRBD2
cdr3_length: 15
j_call: TRBJ2-2
clone_size: NA
cdr3_aa: CASSLAGTNTGELFF
cdr3_nt: TGCGCCAGCAGCTTAGCGGGAACGAACACCGGGGAGCTGTTTTTT

v_call: TRBV5-1
d_call: NA
cdr3_length: 13
j_call: TRBJ1-2
clone_size: NA
cdr3_aa: CASSRRVNYGYTF
cdr3_nt: TGCGCCAGCAGCCGCAGGGTCAACTATGGCTACACCTTC

v_call: TRBV5-4
d_call: TRBD2
cdr3_length: 15
j_call: TRBJ2-1
clone_size: NA
cdr3_aa: CASTPTSGSYNEQFF
cdr3_nt: TGTGCCAGCACCCCGACTAGCGGCTCCTACAATGAGCAGTTCTTC

v_call: TRBV5-1
d_call: TRBD2
cdr3_length: 15
j_call: TRBJ2-7
clone_size: once
cdr3_aa: CASTRSGGEDYEQYF
cdr3_nt: TGCGCCAGCACCCGAAGCGGGGGGGAGGACTACGAGCAGTACTTC

v_call: TRBV7-8
d_call: TRBD1
cdr3_length: 15
j_call: TRBJ1-5
clone_size: NA
cdr3_aa: CASSLGTGDNQPQHF
cdr3_nt: TGTGCCAGCAGCTTAGGGACAGGGGACAATCAGCCCCAGCATTTT

v_call: TRBV4-1
d_call: NA
cdr3_length: 17
j_call: TRBJ1-6
clone_size: NA
cdr3_aa: CASSQDSSYSYNSPLHF
cdr3_nt: TGCGCCAGCAGCCAAGATTCCTCCTACTCCTATAATTCACCCCTCCACTTT

v_call: TRBV28
d_call: NA
cdr3_length: 15
j_call: TRBJ2-3
clone_size: few
cdr3_aa: CASSLFTSSTDTQYF
cdr3_nt: TGTGCCAGCAGTTTATTTACTAGCAGCACAGATACGCAGTATTTT

v_call: TRBV14
d_call: NA
cdr3_length: 15
j_call: TRBJ2-7
clone_size: NA
cdr3_aa: CASSQVRGGSYEQYF
cdr3_nt: TGTGCCAGCAGCCAAGTCAGAGGGGGATCCTACGAGCAGTACTTC

v_call: TRBV28
d_call: NA
cdr3_length: 13
j_call: TRBJ2-5
clone_size: NA
cdr3_aa: CASSLEQPKTQYF
cdr3_nt: TGTGCCAGCAGTTTAGAACAGCCAAAGACCCAGTACTTC

v_call: TRBV10-2
d_call: TRBD2
cdr3_length: 16
j_call: TRBJ2-7
clone_size: NA
cdr3_aa: CASSERGTSGSYEQYF
cdr3_nt: TGCGCCAGCAGTGAGAGGGGGACTAGCGGGAGTTACGAGCAGTACTTC

v_call: TRBV4-1
d_call: NA
cdr3_length: 15
j_call: TRBJ1-1
clone_size: NA
cdr3_aa: CASSFPGTTNTEAFF
cdr3_nt: TGCGCCAGCAGCTTCCCCGGGACAACAAACACTGAAGCTTTCTTT

v_call: TRBV28
d_call: NA
cdr3_length: 13
j_call: TRBJ1-4
clone_size: NA
cdr3_aa: CASSLVTVEKLFF
cdr3_nt: TGTGCCAGCAGTTTAGTAACAGTCGAAAAACTGTTTTTT

v_call: TRBV25-1
d_call: NA
cdr3_length: 14
j_call: TRBJ1-2
clone_size: NA
cdr3_aa: CASSEYVGGDGYTF
cdr3_nt: TGTGCCAGCAGTGAATATGTGGGGGGGGATGGCTACACCTTC

v_call: TRBV6-5
d_call: TRBD1
cdr3_length: 14
j_call: TRBJ1-4
clone_size: NA
cdr3_aa: CASSVTGGGEKLFF
cdr3_nt: TGTGCCAGCAGCGTGACAGGGGGTGGTGAAAAACTGTTTTTT

v_call: TRBV28
d_call: NA
cdr3_length: 12
j_call: TRBJ2-7
clone_size: NA
cdr3_aa: CASSLQYYEQYF
cdr3_nt: TGTGCCAGCAGTTTACAGTACTACGAGCAGTACTTC

v_call: TRBV15
d_call: TRBD1
cdr3_length: 16
j_call: TRBJ1-6
clone_size: NA
cdr3_aa: CATSKTGQAYNSPLHF
cdr3_nt: TGTGCCACCAGCAAGACGGGACAGGCCTATAATTCACCCCTCCACTTT

v_call: TRBV24-1
d_call: NA
cdr3_length: 14
j_call: TRBJ2-7
clone_size: few
cdr3_aa: CATSARGGTREQYF
cdr3_nt: TGTGCCACCAGCGCTCGTGGGGGGACCCGCGAGCAGTACTTC

v_call: TRBV3-1/TRBV3-2
d_call: NA
cdr3_length: 17
j_call: TRBJ2-7
clone_size: few
cdr3_aa: CASSQGVGGAVPYEQYF
cdr3_nt: TGTGCCAGCAGCCAAGGCGTTGGGGGGGCCGTCCCCTACGAGCAGTACTTC

v_call: TRBV5-1
d_call: TRBD2
cdr3_length: 19
j_call: TRBJ2-3
clone_size: NA
cdr3_aa: CASWDPGLAEYGSTDTQYF
cdr3_nt: TGCGCCAGCTGGGACCCGGGACTAGCGGAGTATGGTAGCACAGATACGCAGTATTTT

v_call: TRBV6-5
d_call: NA
cdr3_length: 15
j_call: TRBJ1-2
clone_size: NA
cdr3_aa: CASSHPSGGDYGYTF
cdr3_nt: TGTGCCAGCAGCCATCCTTCGGGGGGCGACTATGGCTACACCTTC

v_call: TRBV29-1
d_call: NA
cdr3_length: 12
j_call: TRBJ1-1
clone_size: once
cdr3_aa: CSVEEAAPEAFF
cdr3_nt: TGCAGCGTTGAAGAGGCGGCCCCTGAAGCTTTCTTT

v_call: TRBV5-1
d_call: NA
cdr3_length: 14
j_call: TRBJ1-1
clone_size: NA
cdr3_aa: CASNPGAGHTEAFF
cdr3_nt: TGCGCCAGCAATCCGGGAGCCGGGCACACTGAAGCTTTCTTT

v_call: TRBV7-9
d_call: TRBD1
cdr3_length: 15
j_call: TRBJ1-2
clone_size: NA
cdr3_aa: CASSWAGGADYGYTF
cdr3_nt: TGTGCCAGCAGCTGGGCAGGGGGCGCGGACTATGGCTACACCTTC

v_call: TRBV7-2
d_call: TRBD1
cdr3_length: 14
j_call: TRBJ2-7
clone_size: NA
cdr3_aa: CASSGYRGFGEQYF
cdr3_nt: TGTGCCAGCAGCGGCTACAGGGGTTTTGGCGAGCAGTACTTC

v_call: TRBV19
d_call: TRBD2
cdr3_length: 15
j_call: TRBJ2-3
clone_size: NA
cdr3_aa: CASSTLAGVTDTQYF
cdr3_nt: TGTGCCAGTAGTACCCTAGCGGGAGTCACAGATACGCAGTATTTT

v_call: TRBV7-2
d_call: NA
cdr3_length: 15
j_call: TRBJ2-4
clone_size: NA
cdr3_aa: CASSPGGGGMGIQYF
cdr3_nt: TGTGCCAGCAGCCCTGGAGGTGGGGGGATGGGCATTCAGTACTTC

v_call: TRBV9
d_call: TRBD1
cdr3_length: 16
j_call: TRBJ2-1
clone_size: NA
cdr3_aa: CASSPSWGQVVDEQFF
cdr3_nt: TGTGCCAGCAGCCCCTCCTGGGGACAGGTCGTCGATGAGCAGTTCTTC

v_call: TRBV21-1
d_call: NA
cdr3_length: 16
j_call: TRBJ1-3
clone_size: NA
cdr3_aa: CASSIQLGGPGNTIYF
cdr3_nt: TGTGCCAGCAGCATCCAACTAGGGGGCCCTGGAAACACCATATATTTT

v_call: TRBV5-4
d_call: NA
cdr3_length: 15
j_call: TRBJ2-1
clone_size: NA
cdr3_aa: CASSLFAGSYNEQFF
cdr3_nt: TGTGCCAGCAGCTTGTTTGCGGGATCCTACAATGAGCAGTTCTTC

v_call: TRBV24-1
d_call: TRBD1
cdr3_length: 15
j_call: TRBJ2-2
clone_size: NA
cdr3_aa: CATSDTGVGTGELFF
cdr3_nt: TGTGCCACCAGTGATACAGGGGTGGGCACCGGGGAGCTGTTTTTT

v_call: TRBV18
d_call: TRBD1
cdr3_length: 15
j_call: TRBJ2-3
clone_size: once
cdr3_aa: CASSPGQGRADTQYF
cdr3_nt: TGTGCCAGCTCACCCGGACAGGGGAGGGCAGATACGCAGTATTTT

v_call: TRBV28
d_call: NA
cdr3_length: 15
j_call: TRBJ2-7
clone_size: few
cdr3_aa: CASSFVGQSSYEQYF
cdr3_nt: TGTGCCAGCAGTTTCGTCGGACAGAGCTCCTACGAGCAGTACTTC

v_call: TRBV5-1
d_call: NA
cdr3_length: 16
j_call: TRBJ2-1
clone_size: few
cdr3_aa: CASSLALSGSYNEQFF
cdr3_nt: TGCGCCAGCAGCTTGGCTCTTAGCGGCTCCTACAATGAGCAGTTCTTC

v_call: TRBV4-3
d_call: TRBD2
cdr3_length: 19
j_call: TRBJ2-1
clone_size: NA
cdr3_aa: CASSQVWTSGGASYNEQFF
cdr3_nt: TGCGCCAGCAGCCAAGTCTGGACTAGCGGGGGGGCCTCCTACAATGAGCAGTTCTTC